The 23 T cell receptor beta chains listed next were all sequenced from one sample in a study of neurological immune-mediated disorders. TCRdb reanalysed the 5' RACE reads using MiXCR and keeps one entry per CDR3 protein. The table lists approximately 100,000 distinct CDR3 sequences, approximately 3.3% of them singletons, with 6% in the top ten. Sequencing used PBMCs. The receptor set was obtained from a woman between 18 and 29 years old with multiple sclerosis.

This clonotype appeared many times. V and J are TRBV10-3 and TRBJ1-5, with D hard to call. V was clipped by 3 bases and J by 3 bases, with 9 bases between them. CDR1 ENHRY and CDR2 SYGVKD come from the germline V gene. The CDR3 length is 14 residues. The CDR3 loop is CAISDSDNNQPQHF. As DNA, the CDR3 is TGTGCCATCAGTGATTCGGATAACAATCAGCCCCAGCATTTT.

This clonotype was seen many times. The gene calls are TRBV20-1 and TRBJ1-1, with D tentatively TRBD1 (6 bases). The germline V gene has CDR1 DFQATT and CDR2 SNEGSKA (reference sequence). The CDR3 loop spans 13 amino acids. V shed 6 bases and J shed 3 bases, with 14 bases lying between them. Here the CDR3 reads CSAGGATDTEAFF. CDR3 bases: TGCAGTGCGGGGGGGGCGACAGACACTGAAGCTTTCTTT.

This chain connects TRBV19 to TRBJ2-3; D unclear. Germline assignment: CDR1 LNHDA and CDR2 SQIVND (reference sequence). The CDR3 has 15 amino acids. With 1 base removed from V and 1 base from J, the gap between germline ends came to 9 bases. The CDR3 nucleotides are TGTGCCAGTAGTATAGGGAACATCGGCACAGATACGCAGTATTTT. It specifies CASSIGNIGTDTQYF.

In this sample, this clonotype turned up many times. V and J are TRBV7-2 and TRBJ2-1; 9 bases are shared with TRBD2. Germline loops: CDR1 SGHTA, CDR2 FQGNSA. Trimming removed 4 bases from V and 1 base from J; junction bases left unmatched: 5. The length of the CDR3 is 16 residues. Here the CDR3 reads CASSSLAGVSYNEQFF. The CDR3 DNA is TGTGCCAGCAGCTCCTTAGCGGGAGTATCCTACAATGAGCAGTTCTTC.

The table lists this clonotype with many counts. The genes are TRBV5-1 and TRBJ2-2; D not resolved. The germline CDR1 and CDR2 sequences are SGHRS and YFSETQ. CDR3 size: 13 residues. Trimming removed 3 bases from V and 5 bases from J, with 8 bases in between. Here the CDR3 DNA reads TGCGCCAGCAGCTCGACCGATACCGGGGAGCTGTTTTTT. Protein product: CASSSTDTGELFF. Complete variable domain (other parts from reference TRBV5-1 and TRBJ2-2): KAGVTQTPRYLIKTRGQQVTLSCSPISGHRSVSWYQQTPGQGLQFLFEYFSETQRNKGNFPGRFSGRQFSNSRSEMNVSTLELGDSALYLCASSSTDTGELFFGEGSRLTVL.

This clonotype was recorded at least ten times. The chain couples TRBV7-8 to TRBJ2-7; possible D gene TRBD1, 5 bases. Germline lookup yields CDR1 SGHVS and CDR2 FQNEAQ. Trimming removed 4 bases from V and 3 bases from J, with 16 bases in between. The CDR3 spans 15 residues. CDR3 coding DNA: TGTGCCAGCAGCTCCACCCGCCAAGGGGACTACGAGCAGTACTTC. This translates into CASSSTRQGDYEQYF.

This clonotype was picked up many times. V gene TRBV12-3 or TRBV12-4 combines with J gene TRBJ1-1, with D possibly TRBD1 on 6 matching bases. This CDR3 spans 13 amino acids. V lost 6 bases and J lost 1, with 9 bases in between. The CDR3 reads CASRKTGNTEAFF. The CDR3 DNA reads TGTGCCAGCAGAAAGACAGGGAACACTGAAGCTTTCTTT.

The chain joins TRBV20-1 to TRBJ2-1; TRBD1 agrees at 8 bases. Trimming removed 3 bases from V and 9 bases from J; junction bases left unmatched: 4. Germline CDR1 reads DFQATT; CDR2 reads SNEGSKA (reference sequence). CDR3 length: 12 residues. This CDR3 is CSASRGLGEQFF. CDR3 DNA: TGCAGTGCTAGCAGGGGGCTTGGTGAGCAGTTCTTC.

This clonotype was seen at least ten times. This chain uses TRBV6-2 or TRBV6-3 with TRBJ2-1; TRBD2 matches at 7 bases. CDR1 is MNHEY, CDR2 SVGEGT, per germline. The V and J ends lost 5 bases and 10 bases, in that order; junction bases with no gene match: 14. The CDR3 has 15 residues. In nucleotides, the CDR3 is TGTGCCAGCAGTGTTACGGGAGGTGGAGCAGAAGAGCAGTTCTTC. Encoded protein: CASSVTGGGAEEQFF.

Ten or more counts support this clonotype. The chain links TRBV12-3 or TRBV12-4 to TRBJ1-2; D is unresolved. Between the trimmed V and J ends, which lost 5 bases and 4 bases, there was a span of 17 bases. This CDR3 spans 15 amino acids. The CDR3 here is CASSQNGEGVYGYTF. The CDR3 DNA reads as TGTGCCAGCAGTCAAAACGGGGAGGGAGTCTATGGCTACACCTTC.

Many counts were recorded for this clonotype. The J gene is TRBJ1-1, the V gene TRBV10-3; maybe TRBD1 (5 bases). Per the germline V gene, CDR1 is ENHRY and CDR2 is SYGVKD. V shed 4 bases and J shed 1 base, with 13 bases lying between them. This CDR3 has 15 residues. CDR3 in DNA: TGTGCCATCAGTGCGGGGGGTACGGGGAACACTGAAGCTTTCTTT. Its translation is CAISAGGTGNTEAFF.

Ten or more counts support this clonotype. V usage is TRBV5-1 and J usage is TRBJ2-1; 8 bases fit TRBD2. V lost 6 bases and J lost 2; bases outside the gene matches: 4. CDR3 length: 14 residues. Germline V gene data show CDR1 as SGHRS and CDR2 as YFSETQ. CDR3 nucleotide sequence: TGCGCCAGCAAATCGGGAGGGCCCTACAATGAGCAGTTCTTC. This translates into CASKSGGPYNEQFF.

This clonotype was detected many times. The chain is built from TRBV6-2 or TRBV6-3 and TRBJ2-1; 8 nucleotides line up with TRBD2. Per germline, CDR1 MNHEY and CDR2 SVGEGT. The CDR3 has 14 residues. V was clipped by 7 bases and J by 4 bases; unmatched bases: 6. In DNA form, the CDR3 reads TGTGCCAGCAACGACCGGGAGGGATACAATGAGCAGTTCTTC. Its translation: CASNDREGYNEQFF.

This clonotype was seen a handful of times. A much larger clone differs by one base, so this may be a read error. DNA for the CDR3: TGTGCCAGCAGCCTGGTCTCGTCACCCCTCAACTTT. Protein: CASSLVSSPLNF. The chain joins TRBV11-2 to TRBJ1-6, with D uncertain. Germline CDR1 is SGHAT and CDR2 is FQNNGV. The CDR3 has 12 amino acids. Using reference TRBV11-2 and TRBJ1-6 for the parts outside the CDR3, the full variable domain is EAGVAQSPRYKIIEKRQSVAFWCNPISGHATLYWYQQILGQGPKLLIQFQNNGVVDDSQLPKDRFSAERLKGVDSTLKIQPAKLEDSAVYLCASSLVSSPLNFGNGTRLTVT.

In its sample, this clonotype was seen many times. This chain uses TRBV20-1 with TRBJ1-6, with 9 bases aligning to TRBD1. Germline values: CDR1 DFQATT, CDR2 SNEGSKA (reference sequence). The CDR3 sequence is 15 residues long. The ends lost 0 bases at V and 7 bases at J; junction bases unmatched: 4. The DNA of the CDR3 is TGCAGTGCTAGAGATCAGGGGACAGGGAATTCACCCCTCCACTTT. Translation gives CSARDQGTGNSPLHF.

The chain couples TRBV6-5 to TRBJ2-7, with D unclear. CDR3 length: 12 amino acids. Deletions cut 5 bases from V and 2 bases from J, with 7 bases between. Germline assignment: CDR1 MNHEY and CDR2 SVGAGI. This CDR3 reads CASSQGPYEQYV. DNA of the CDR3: TGTGCCAGCAGTCAAGGGCCCTACGAGCAGTACGTC.

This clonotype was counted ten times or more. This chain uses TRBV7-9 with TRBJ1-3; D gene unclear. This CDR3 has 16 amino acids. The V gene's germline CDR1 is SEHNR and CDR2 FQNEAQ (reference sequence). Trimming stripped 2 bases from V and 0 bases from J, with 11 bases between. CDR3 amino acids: CASSLSGGTSGNTIYF. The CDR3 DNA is TGTGCCAGCAGCTTATCGGGAGGAACCTCTGGAAACACCATATATTTT.

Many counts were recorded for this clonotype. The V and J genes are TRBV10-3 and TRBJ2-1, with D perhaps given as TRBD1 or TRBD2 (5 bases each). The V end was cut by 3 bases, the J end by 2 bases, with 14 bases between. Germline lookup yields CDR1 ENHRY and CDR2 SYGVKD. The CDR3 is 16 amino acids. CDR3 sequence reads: CAISEAPGTAYNEQFF. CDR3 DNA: TGTGCCATCAGTGAAGCACCCGGGACGGCCTACAATGAGCAGTTCTTC.

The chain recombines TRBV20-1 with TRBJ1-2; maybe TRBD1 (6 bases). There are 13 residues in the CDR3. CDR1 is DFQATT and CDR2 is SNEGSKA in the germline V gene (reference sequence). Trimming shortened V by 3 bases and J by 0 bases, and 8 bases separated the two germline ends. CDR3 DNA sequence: TGCAGTGCTAGGGACAGACCTAACTATGGCTACACCTTC. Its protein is CSARDRPNYGYTF.

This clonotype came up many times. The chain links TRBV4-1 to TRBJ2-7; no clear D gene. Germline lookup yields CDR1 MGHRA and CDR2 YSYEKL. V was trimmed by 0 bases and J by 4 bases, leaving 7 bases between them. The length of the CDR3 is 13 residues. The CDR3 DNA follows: TGCGCCAGCAGCCAAGAGTGGGGTTACGAGCAGTACTTC. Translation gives CASSQEWGYEQYF.

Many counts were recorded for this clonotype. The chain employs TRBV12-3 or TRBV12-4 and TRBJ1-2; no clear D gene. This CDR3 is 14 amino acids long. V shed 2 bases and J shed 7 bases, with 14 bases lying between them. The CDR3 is CASSLRAAAGGYTF. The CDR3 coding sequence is TGTGCCAGCAGTTTAAGGGCCGCAGCGGGTGGCTACACCTTC.

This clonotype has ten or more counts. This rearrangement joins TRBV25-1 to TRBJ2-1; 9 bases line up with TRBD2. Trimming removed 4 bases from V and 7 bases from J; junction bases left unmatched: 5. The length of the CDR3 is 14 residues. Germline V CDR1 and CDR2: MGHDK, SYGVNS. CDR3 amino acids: CASSVTSGRNEQFF. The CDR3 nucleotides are TGTGCCAGCAGTGTGACTAGCGGCCGTAATGAGCAGTTCTTC.

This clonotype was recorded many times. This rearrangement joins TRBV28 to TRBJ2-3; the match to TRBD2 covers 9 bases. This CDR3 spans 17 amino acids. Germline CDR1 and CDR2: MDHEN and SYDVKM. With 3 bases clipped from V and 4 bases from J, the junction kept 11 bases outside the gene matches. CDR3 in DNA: TGTGCCAGCAGTTTTTCGTCATGGCGGGAGGGCGCAGATACGCAGTATTTT. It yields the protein CASSFSSWREGADTQYF.